This TCR beta chain appears in the sequencing data of a study of T cell responses to AZD1222 COVID-19 vaccine. Regarding the study as a whole: Spike-specific TCR breadth and depth were elevated following two AZD1222 doses. Clonal diversity was possibly underestimated; the donors were predominantly white British and more often female. No day 14 peak samples; only post-peak repertoires were characterized. AZD1222 recipients seropositive at baseline numbered only 6 or 7.

Sequencing was performed with immunoSEQ multiplex PCR; in TCRdb, only in-frame clones are kept and a portion is missing. The sample shows 170,000 or so clones, 85% to 90% of them seen only once. The germline V gene has CDR1 DFQATT and CDR2 SNEGSKA (reference sequence). This CDR3 has 16 residues. V lost 3 bases to trimming and J lost 4 bases, with 19 bases between them. Turning to this clone: Its target is unknown.

This TCR was recovered from an adult who received the AZD1222 COVID-19 vaccine. This specimen consisted of peripheral blood, obtained 28 days after the second AZD1222 dose. This chain links TRBV20-1 with TRBJ2-1, with D uncertain. The CDR3 loop reads CSASLPGPAVYNEQFF. The DNA of the CDR3 is TGCAGTGCTAGTCTCCCGGGCCCAGCCGTATACAATGAGCAGTTCTTC.